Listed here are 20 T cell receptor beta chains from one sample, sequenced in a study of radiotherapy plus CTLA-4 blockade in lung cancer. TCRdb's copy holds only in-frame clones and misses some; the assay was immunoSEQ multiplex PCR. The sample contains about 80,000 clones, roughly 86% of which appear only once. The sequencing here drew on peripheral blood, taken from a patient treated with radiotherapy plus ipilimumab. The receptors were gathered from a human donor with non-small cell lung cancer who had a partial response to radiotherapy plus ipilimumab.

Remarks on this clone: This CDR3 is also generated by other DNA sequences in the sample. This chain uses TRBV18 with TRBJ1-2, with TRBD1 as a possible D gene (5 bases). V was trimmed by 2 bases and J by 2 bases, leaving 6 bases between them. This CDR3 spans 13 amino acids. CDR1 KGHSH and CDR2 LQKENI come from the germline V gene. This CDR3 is CASSPDRNYGYTF. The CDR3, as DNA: TGTGCCAGCTCACCAGACAGAAACTATGGCTACACCTTC.

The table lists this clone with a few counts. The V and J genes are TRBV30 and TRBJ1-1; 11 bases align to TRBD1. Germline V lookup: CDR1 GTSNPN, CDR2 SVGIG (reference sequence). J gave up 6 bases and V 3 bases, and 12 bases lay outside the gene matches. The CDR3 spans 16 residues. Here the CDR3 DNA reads TGTGCCTGGAGGGCCACCGGGACAGGGGGACTGTCTGAAGCTTTCTTT. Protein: CAWRATGTGGLSEAFF.

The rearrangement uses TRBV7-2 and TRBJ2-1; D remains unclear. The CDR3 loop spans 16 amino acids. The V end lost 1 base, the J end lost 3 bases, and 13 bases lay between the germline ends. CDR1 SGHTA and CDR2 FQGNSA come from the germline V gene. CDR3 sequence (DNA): TGTGCCAGCAGCTTAGAAGGAACCAGACTCTACAATGAGCAGTTCTTC. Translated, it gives CASSLEGTRLYNEQFF.

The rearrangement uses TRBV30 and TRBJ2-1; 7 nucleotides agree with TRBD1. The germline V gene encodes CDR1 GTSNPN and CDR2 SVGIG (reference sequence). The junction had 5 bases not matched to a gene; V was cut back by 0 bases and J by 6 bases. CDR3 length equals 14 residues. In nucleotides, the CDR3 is TGTGCCTGGAGTGTATTTCGACAGGGCAATGAGCAGTTCTTC. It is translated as CAWSVFRQGNEQFF.

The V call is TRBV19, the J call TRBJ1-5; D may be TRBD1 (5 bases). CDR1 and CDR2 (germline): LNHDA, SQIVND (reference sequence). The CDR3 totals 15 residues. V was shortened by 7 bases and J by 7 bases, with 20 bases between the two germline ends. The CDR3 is CASIGDSPFPQPQHF. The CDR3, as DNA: TGTGCCAGTATCGGAGACAGTCCATTTCCCCAGCCCCAGCATTTT. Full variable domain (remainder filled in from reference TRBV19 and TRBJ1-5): DGGITQSPKYLFRKEGQNVTLSCEQNLNHDAMYWYRQDPGQGLRLIYYSQIVNDFQKGDIAEGYSVSREKKESFPLTVTSAQKNPTAFYLCASIGDSPFPQPQHFGDGTRLSIL.

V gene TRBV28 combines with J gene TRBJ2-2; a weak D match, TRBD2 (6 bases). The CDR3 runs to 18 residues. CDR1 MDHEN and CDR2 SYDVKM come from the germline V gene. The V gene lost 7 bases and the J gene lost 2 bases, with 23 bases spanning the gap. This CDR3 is CASTVRGLTIFNTGELFF. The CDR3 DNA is TGTGCCAGCACCGTTCGGGGACTCACGATATTTAACACCGGGGAGCTGTTTTTT.

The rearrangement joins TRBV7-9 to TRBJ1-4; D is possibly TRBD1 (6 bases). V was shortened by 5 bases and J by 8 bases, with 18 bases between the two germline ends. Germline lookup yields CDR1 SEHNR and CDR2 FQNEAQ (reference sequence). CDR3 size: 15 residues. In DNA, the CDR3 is TGTGCCAGCAGCCCCGGATGGATTGGGGGCGAAAAACTGTTTTTT. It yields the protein CASSPGWIGGEKLFF.

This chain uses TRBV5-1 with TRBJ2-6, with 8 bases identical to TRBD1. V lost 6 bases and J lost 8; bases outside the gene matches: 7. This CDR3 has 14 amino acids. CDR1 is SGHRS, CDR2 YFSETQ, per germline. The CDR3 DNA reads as TGCGCCAGCACGAACGGACAGGGCTCCAACGTCCTGACTTTC. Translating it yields CASTNGQGSNVLTF.

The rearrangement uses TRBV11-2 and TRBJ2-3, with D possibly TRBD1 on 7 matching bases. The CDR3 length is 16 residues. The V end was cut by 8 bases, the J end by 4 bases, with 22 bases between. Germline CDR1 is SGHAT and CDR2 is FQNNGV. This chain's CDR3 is CASRRLEGASADTQYF. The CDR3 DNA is TGTGCCAGCCGGCGATTGGAGGGGGCCTCTGCAGATACGCAGTATTTT.

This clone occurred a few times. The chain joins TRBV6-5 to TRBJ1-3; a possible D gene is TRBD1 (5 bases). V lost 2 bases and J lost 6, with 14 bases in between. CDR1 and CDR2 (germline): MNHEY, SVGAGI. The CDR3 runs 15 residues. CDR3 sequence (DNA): TGTGCCAGCAGTTACAGCAGGGAGGGTACAAACACCATATATTTT. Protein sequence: CASSYSREGTNTIYF.

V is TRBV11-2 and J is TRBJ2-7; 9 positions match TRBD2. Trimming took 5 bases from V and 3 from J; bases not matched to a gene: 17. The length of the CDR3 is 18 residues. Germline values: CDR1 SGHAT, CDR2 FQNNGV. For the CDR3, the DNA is TGTGCCAGCAGCCCAAACCTACCGACTAGCGGAAATCTCTACGAGCAGTACTTC. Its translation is CASSPNLPTSGNLYEQYF.

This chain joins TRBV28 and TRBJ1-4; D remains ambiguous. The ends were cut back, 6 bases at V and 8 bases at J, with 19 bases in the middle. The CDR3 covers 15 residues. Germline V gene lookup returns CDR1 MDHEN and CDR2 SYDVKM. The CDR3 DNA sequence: TGTGCCAGCAGGGGAGGACCTCCGGCTCCGGAAAAACTGTTTTTT. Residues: CASRGGPPAPEKLFF.

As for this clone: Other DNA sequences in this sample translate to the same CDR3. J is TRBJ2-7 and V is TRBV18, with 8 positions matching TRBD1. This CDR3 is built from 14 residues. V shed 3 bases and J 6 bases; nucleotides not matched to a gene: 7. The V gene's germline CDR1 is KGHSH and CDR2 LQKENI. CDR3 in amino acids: CASSPPTGGGEQYV. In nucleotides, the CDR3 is TGTGCCAGCTCACCGCCTACAGGGGGAGGCGAGCAGTACGTC.

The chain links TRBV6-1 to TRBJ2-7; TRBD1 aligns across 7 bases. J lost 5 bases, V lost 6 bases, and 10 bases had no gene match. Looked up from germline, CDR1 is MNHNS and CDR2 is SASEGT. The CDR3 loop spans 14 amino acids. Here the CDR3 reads CASRGNDRAHEQYV. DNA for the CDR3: TGTGCCAGCAGGGGAAATGACAGGGCGCACGAGCAGTACGTC.

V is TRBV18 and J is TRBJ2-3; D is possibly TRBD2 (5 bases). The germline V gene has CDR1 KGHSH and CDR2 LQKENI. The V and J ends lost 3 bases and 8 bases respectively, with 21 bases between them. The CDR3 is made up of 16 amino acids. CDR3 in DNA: TGTGCCAGCTCACCCCCCCGGGATCCTCTCCAGGTTACGCAGTATTTT. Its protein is CASSPPRDPLQVTQYF.

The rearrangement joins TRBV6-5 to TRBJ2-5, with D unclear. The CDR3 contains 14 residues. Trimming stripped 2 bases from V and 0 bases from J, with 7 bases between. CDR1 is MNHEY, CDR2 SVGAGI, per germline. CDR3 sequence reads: CASSYSNYQETQYF. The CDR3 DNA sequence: TGTGCCAGCAGTTACAGCAACTACCAAGAGACCCAGTACTTC.

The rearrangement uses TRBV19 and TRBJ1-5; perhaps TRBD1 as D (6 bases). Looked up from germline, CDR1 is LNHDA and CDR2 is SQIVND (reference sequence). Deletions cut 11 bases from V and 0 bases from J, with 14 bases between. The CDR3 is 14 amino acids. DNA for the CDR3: TGTGCCGGTTCTCAGGGGCATAGCAATCAGCCCCAGCATTTT. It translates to CAGSQGHSNQPQHF.

Here the CDR3 DNA reads TGTGCCAGCAGCTTACAAACGGGACAGGGAGGTTCACCCCTCCACTTT. Translating gives CASSLQTGQGGSPLHF. The rearrangement uses TRBV7-9 and TRBJ1-6, with TRBD1 identical over 9 bases. The CDR3 covers 16 residues. V dropped 2 bases and J dropped 9; count of bases not matched to a gene: 8. Per germline, CDR1 SEHNR and CDR2 FQNEAQ (reference sequence).

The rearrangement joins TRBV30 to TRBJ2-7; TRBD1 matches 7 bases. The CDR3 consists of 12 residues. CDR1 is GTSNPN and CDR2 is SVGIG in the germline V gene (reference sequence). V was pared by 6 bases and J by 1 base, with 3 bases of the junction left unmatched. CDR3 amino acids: CACHRGSYEQYV. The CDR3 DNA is TGTGCCTGTCACAGGGGTTCCTACGAGCAGTACGTC.

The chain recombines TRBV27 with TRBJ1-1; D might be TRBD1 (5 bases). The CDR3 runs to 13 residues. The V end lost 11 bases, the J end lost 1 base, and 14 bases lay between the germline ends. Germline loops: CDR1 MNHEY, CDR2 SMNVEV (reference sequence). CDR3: CASRVTANTEAFF. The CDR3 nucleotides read TGTGCCTCCCGGGTGACAGCGAACACTGAAGCTTTCTTT.